Sequencing of this T cell receptor (beta chain) was carried out in a study of T cells in Graves' hyperthyroidism and ophthalmopathy. Trimming cost V 3 bases and J 6 bases, with 11 bases left between them. The length of the CDR3 is 13 residues. Germline assignment: CDR1 KGHSH and CDR2 LQKENI. This clonotype came up once. RNA transcripts yielded amplified TCR beta CDR3 regions. In the first-round RT-PCR of the TCR CDR3, the HTBI primer set was used. TCRdb processed the multiplex PCR reads anew with MiXCR; each CDR3 protein has one entry. The data contain about 350,000 distinct CDR3 sequences, 19% of them singletons.

This clonotype was sampled from a woman aged 18 to 35 with Graves' hyperthyroidism. The source material was blood. The chain has TRBV18 and TRBJ1-2; perhaps TRBD1 as D (6 bases). The CDR3 region has the DNA TGTGCCAGCTCACCGTCAAGGGGGGATGGCTACACCTTC. Translated: CASSPSRGDGYTF.